This T cell receptor (beta chain) was recorded in a study of spatial heterogeneity in lung cancer. Study-wide background: Raw sequencing reads included, on average, more than 9.5 appearances of each unique TCR and UMI combination.

Findings and limits, study-wide: Compared with follow-up, resection was when ubiquitous expanded tumor TCRs appeared in blood more.

Time point specified: sample taken at primary tumor resection. TCRs were sequenced from unsorted whole RNA of tumor, nontumor lung or PBMC. The cohort: 70 to 85 early-stage, untreated non-small cell lung cancer patients. Unique molecular identifiers, one per molecule, were present on every TCR cDNA molecule. TCRdb passed the 5' RACE reads through MiXCR, listing each CDR3 protein once. This sample has about 95,000 distinct CDR3 sequences, with over 8.5% found just once. This clonotype has at least ten counts. Its antigen is unidentified. The length of the CDR3 is 16 residues. V dropped 0 bases and J dropped 3 bases, with 11 bases sitting between them. CDR1 and CDR2 (germline): LNHNV, YYDKDF (reference sequence).

The TCR was taken from a male donor with early-stage non-small cell lung cancer. This chain connects TRBV15 to TRBJ2-2, with a possible D match to TRBD1 (6 bases). Source: PBMCs, taken at surgery. CDR3 coding DNA: TGTGCCACCAGCAGAGATTCGACAGGAGACACCGGGGAGCTGTTTTTT. Protein product: CATSRDSTGDTGELFF.